The clone carrying this T cell receptor (beta chain) was seen a handful of times. The antigen is undetermined. TCRdb processed the 5' RACE reads anew with MiXCR; each CDR3 protein has one entry. The sample holds about 270,000 distinct CDR3 sequences, more than 15% seen once. Trimming took 0 bases from V and 1 from J, leaving 10 bases between them. Germline V gene lookup returns CDR1 SGHRS and CDR2 YFSETQ. This CDR3 has 15 residues. The entry originates in a study of T-cell memory formation after mild COVID-19. Study observations and caveats: Day 15 to 85 contracting clones showed balanced CD4/CD8; day 15 to 37 expanders favored CD4+. A second wave of clones peaked on day 37, and their SARS-CoV-2 specificity went unconfirmed.

J is TRBJ1-1 and V is TRBV5-1; D remains unclear. Material: PBMCs or a T cell subset sorted from them (not recorded which). The receptor was derived from a man younger than 30 who had mild COVID-19 (a few samples of this study predate the infection). Cell type and time point are not known. As DNA, the CDR3 is TGCGCCAGCAGCTTGGTGGGCTCGTGGAACACTGAAGCTTTCTTT. It encodes CASSLVGSWNTEAFF.